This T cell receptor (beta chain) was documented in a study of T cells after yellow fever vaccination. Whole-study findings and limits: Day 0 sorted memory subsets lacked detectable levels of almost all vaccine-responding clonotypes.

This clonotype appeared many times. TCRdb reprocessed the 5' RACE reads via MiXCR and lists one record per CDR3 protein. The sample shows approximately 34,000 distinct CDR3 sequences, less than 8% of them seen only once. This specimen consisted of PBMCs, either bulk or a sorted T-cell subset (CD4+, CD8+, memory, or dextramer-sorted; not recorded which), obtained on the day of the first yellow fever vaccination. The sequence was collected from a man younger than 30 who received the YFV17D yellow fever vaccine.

CDR3 amino acids: CASRSFLSEQFF. The CDR3 bases are TGTGCCAGCAGATCGTTCCTGAGTGAGCAGTTCTTC. V usage is TRBV12-3 or TRBV12-4 and J usage is TRBJ2-1; D not certain. The CDR3 consists of 12 residues. V dropped 6 bases and J dropped 9 bases, with 12 bases sitting between them.